Listed here are 9 T cell receptor beta chains from one sample, sequenced in a study of cytotoxic CD8 clonotypes in ibrutinib-treated CLL. Only in-frame clones appear in the TCRdb table, and some are missing; sequencing was by immunoSEQ multiplex PCR. Of around 310,000 clones detected, about 77% appear once; the ten largest clones hold about 6.3%. This sample comprised PBMCs, obtained before ibrutinib treatment. These receptors were obtained from a human donor with chronic lymphocytic leukemia.

The chain has TRBV7-3 and TRBJ2-6, with a tentative D call TRBD2 (5 bases). CDR1 and CDR2 (germline): SGHTA, FQGTGA. The CDR3 length is 16 residues. V gave up 1 base and J gave up 4 bases, with 11 bases separating them. The CDR3 spells CASSLSRLSGANVLTF. The CDR3 coding sequence is TGTGCCAGCAGCTTAAGCCGACTATCCGGGGCCAACGTCCTGACTTTC.

This clone showed up just once. The rearrangement joins TRBV7-2 to TRBJ1-2; D unresolved. The CDR3 is 12 residues long. Trimming pared 8 bases from V and 6 bases from J, leaving 13 bases between. From germline, CDR1 is SGHTA and CDR2 FQGNSA. CDR3 sequence reads: CASERDRHGYTF. Here the CDR3 DNA reads TGTGCCAGCGAACGGGATCGACATGGCTACACCTTC.

This chain links TRBV4-1 with TRBJ2-5, with no clear D. The V gene lost 3 bases and the J gene lost 4 bases, with 12 bases spanning the gap. Germline CDR1 is MGHRA and CDR2 is YSYEKL. The CDR3 has 14 amino acids. CDR3 sequence reads: CASSQQDSLETQYF. In DNA, the CDR3 is TGCGCCAGCAGCCAGCAGGATAGTCTAGAGACCCAGTACTTC.

The genes are TRBV11-1 and TRBJ2-1, with a weak D call TRBD2 (6 bases). Germline loops: CDR1 SGHAT, CDR2 FQDESV (reference sequence). Trimming took off 2 bases at V and 2 bases at J, with 19 bases between the two ends. The CDR3 is 18 residues long. CDR3 DNA sequence: TGTGCCAGCAGCTTACGGCGGTGGGCGGGGAACCCCTACAATGAGCAGTTCTTC. This encodes CASSLRRWAGNPYNEQFF.

The chain carries TRBV10-3 and TRBJ1-1; TRBD1 agrees at 8 bases. Germline CDR1 and CDR2: ENHRY and SYGVKD. V was pared by 1 base and J by 11 bases, with 3 bases of the junction left unmatched. This CDR3 is 12 amino acids long. CDR3 region: CAISEWTGTAFF. The CDR3 region has the DNA TGTGCCATCAGTGAGTGGACAGGGACCGCTTTCTTT.

This sequence joins TRBV11-3 and TRBJ2-1, with TRBD2 identical over 13 bases. V trimming: 3 bases; J trimming: 5 bases; junction bases outside the gene matches: 7. The length of the CDR3 is 17 residues. The V gene's germline CDR1 is SGHNT and CDR2 YENEEA. The DNA of the CDR3 is TGTGCCAGCAGCTTGGGACTAGCGGGATGGCTCCACAATGAGCAGTTCTTC. Translation gives CASSLGLAGWLHNEQFF.

The V and J genes are TRBV7-9 and TRBJ2-5, with 9 nucleotides matching TRBD1. V trimming: 5 bases; J trimming: 4 bases; junction bases outside the gene matches: 11. Germline CDR1 SEHNR, CDR2 FQNEAQ (reference sequence). The CDR3 has 16 residues. As DNA, the CDR3 is TGTGCCAGCAGCCCATTTACAGGGGGCGAGCGAGAGACCCAGTACTTC. Residues: CASSPFTGGERETQYF.

The chain combines TRBV4-1 with TRBJ1-2; D is unclear. Germline assignment: CDR1 MGHRA and CDR2 YSYEKL. The V end lost 0 bases, the J end lost 3 bases, and 14 bases lay between the germline ends. CDR3 length equals 16 residues. The CDR3 DNA follows: TGCGCCAGCAGCCAAGATGTAGTCGGCAGCTACTATGGCTACACCTTC. Its translation is CASSQDVVGSYYGYTF.

The genes are TRBV2 and TRBJ1-1, with TRBD1 as a possible D gene (5 bases). The CDR3 covers 14 residues. The V end lost 6 bases, the J end lost 1 base, and 12 bases lay between the germline ends. Germline V gene data show CDR1 as SNHLY and CDR2 as FYNNEI. The CDR3 sequence: CASSKQAWNTEAFF. The CDR3 nucleotides are TGTGCCAGCAGCAAACAGGCCTGGAACACTGAAGCTTTCTTT.